One and the same sample provided the 30 T cell receptor beta chains below, sequenced in a study of shared clonotypes between healthy human individuals. Positively selected for CCR7, the CD45RO-negative cells used as naive CD8 cells excluded terminally differentiated effector memory CD45RA+ cells. Measured with immunoSEQ multiplex PCR; TCRdb has only the in-frame clones, and not every one. The table includes 700,000 to 950,000 clones, 95% to 97% detected once. The specimen was naive CD8+ T cells sorted from blood. These receptors originate from a man aged 25 to 45 in good health.

This chain joins TRBV4-3 and TRBJ2-7; D is perhaps TRBD2 (6 bases). CDR3 size: 14 residues. The germline gives CDR1 LGHNA, CDR2 YSLEER. Between the trimmed V and J ends, which lost 4 bases and 4 bases, there was a span of 14 bases. The CDR3 sequence is CASSPAEGHYEQYF. In nucleotides, the CDR3 is TGCGCCAGCAGCCCCGCGGAGGGGCATTACGAGCAGTACTTC.

The chain combines TRBV14 with TRBJ1-2; D unresolved. Trimming shortened V by 5 bases and J by 4 bases, and 17 bases separated the two germline ends. The CDR3 covers 15 residues. Germline CDR1 SGHDN, CDR2 FVKESK. CDR3 in amino acids: CASSKVHQAVYGYTF. DNA for the CDR3: TGTGCCAGCAGCAAAGTCCATCAGGCCGTCTATGGCTACACCTTC.

The chain recombines TRBV29-1 with TRBJ2-7; D gene ambiguous. Trimming took off 0 bases at V and 0 bases at J, with 6 bases between the two ends. There are 13 residues in the CDR3. Germline assignment: CDR1 SQVTM and CDR2 ANQGSEA. CDR3 amino acids: CSVEDAHSYEQYF. In DNA, the CDR3 is TGCAGCGTTGAAGACGCGCACTCCTACGAGCAGTACTTC.

This chain uses TRBV7-9 with TRBJ2-4; no definite D call. The CDR3 totals 19 residues. The V gene's germline CDR1 is SEHNR and CDR2 FQNEAQ (reference sequence). V gave up 5 bases and J gave up 0 bases, with 23 bases separating them. Here the CDR3 DNA reads TGTGCCAGCAGCGGACCTGTGACACCAAAAATACTAGCCAAAAACATTCAGTACTTC. Translation: CASSGPVTPKILAKNIQYF. The full variable domain, its missing parts supplied by reference TRBV7-9 and TRBJ2-4, is DTGVSQNPRHKITKRGQNVTFRCDPISEHNRLYWYRQTLGQGPEFLTYFQNEAQLEKSRLLSDRFSAERPKGSFSTLEIQRTEQGDSAMYLCASSGPVTPKILAKNIQYFGAGTRLSVL.

The chain recombines TRBV5-1 with TRBJ1-2, with TRBD1 matching over 9 bases. J was trimmed by 5 bases and V by 2 bases; bases with no gene match: 16. CDR3 length equals 18 residues. The V gene's germline CDR1 is SGHRS and CDR2 YFSETQ. CDR3 coding DNA: TGCGCCAGCAGCTTCGCCCCCGTGGGACAGGGCGTTGAGTATGGCTACACCTTC. Its protein product is CASSFAPVGQGVEYGYTF. Complete variable domain (other parts from reference TRBV5-1 and TRBJ1-2): KAGVTQTPRYLIKTRGQQVTLSCSPISGHRSVSWYQQTPGQGLQFLFEYFSETQRNKGNFPGRFSGRQFSNSRSEMNVSTLELGDSALYLCASSFAPVGQGVEYGYTFGSGTRLTVV.

The gene calls are TRBV15 and TRBJ2-1; TRBD2 matches 16 bases. Germline lookup yields CDR1 LNHNV and CDR2 YYDKDF (reference sequence). The trim removed 5 bases at V and 5 bases at J, leaving 9 bases unmatched. The CDR3 is 18 amino acids. For the CDR3, the DNA is TGTGCCACCAGCGCCGGGACTAGCGGGAGGGCCGAAAACAATGAGCAGTTCTTC. Translation: CATSAGTSGRAENNEQFF.

V and J are TRBV28 and TRBJ2-7; D is unclear. The germline CDR1 and CDR2 sequences are MDHEN and SYDVKM. V was cut by 5 bases and J by 6 bases, with 5 bases left in between. CDR3 size: 10 residues. This CDR3 is CASSGSEQYF. CDR3 nucleotide sequence: TGTGCCAGCAGTGGGTCCGAGCAGTACTTC.

This chain joins TRBV28 and TRBJ2-7; D could derive from TRBD1 or TRBD2 (5 bases each). This CDR3 has 14 amino acids. Trimming cost V 5 bases and J 5 bases, with 16 bases left between them. Looked up from germline, CDR1 is MDHEN and CDR2 is SYDVKM. CDR3 nucleotide sequence: TGTGCCAGCAGTCCCCCCTTAGGGGAGCACGAGCAGTACTTC. This gives the protein CASSPPLGEHEQYF.

With respect to this clone: Germline is not matched at one junction end, which may reflect a read error. V gene TRBV7-9 combines with J gene TRBJ1-3; a possible D gene is TRBD1 (5 bases). The CDR3 has 14 residues. Germline CDR1 SEHNR, CDR2 FQNEAQ (reference sequence). In nucleotides, the CDR3 is TGCGGGATTTGGGACGGCGACTCTGGAAACACCATATATTTT. Amino acids: CGIWDGDSGNTIYF.

This CDR3 is CTVGGRQETQYF. The CDR3 bases are TGTACAGTAGGGGGCCGCCAAGAGACCCAGTACTTC. The genes are TRBV6-1 and TRBJ2-5, with TRBD1 identical over 7 bases. This CDR3 is built from 12 residues. Per the germline V gene, CDR1 is MNHNS and CDR2 is SASEGT.

The chain has TRBV23-1 and TRBJ2-3, with D maybe TRBD1 (6 bases). TRBV23-1 is flagged as an ORF with uncertain function. This CDR3 region has 15 residues. V was trimmed by 6 bases and J by 5 bases, leaving 18 bases between them. This chain's CDR3 is CASRGGGQQVDTQYF. CDR3 DNA: TGCGCCAGCAGGGGCGGAGGACAGCAAGTAGATACGCAGTATTTT.

The V and J genes are TRBV28 and TRBJ1-5; TRBD1 might be the D (6 bases). Germline V gene data show CDR1 as MDHEN and CDR2 as SYDVKM. V lost 5 bases to trimming and J lost 3 bases, with 11 bases between them. CDR3 size: 14 residues. DNA for the CDR3: TGTGCCAGCAGTCTAAGACAGGTCAATCAGCCCCAGCATTTT. It yields the protein CASSLRQVNQPQHF.

V usage is TRBV7-9 and J usage is TRBJ2-7; TRBD2 agrees at 10 bases. The CDR3 has 15 amino acids. Per germline, CDR1 SEHNR and CDR2 FQNEAQ (reference sequence). The J segment lost 3 bases and the V segment lost 5 bases, leaving 7 bases of the junction unmatched. This CDR3 reads CASSPATSGDYEQYF. For the CDR3, the DNA is TGTGCCAGCAGCCCGGCCACTAGCGGGGACTACGAGCAGTACTTC. Supplemented by reference TRBV7-9 and TRBJ2-7, the full variable domain reads DTGVSQNPRHKITKRGQNVTFRCDPISEHNRLYWYRQTLGQGPEFLTYFQNEAQLEKSRLLSDRFSAERPKGSFSTLEIQRTEQGDSAMYLCASSPATSGDYEQYFGPGTRLTVT.

V and J are TRBV7-3 and TRBJ2-1, with 8 bases aligning to TRBD1. The CDR3 runs 16 residues. V lost 5 bases, J lost 2 bases, and 8 bases stayed unmatched. Germline V gives CDR1 SGHTA, CDR2 FQGTGA. The CDR3 region has the DNA TGTGCCAGCAGCCCGACCGGACAGGGTACCTACAATGAGCAGTTCTTC. This codes for CASSPTGQGTYNEQFF.

V and J are TRBV6-1 and TRBJ1-3, with 8 bases that match TRBD1. The ends lost 3 bases at V and 4 bases at J; junction bases unmatched: 2. This CDR3 has 14 amino acids. The germline CDR1 and CDR2 sequences are MNHNS and SASEGT. As DNA, the CDR3 is TGTGCCAGCAGTGACAGGGGGCGCGGAAACACCATATATTTT. This sequence encodes CASSDRGRGNTIYF.

The genes are TRBV11-2 and TRBJ2-1; D might be TRBD2 (6 bases). V lost 2 bases to trimming and J lost 2 bases, with 13 bases between them. The germline gives CDR1 SGHAT, CDR2 FQNNGV. The CDR3 extends over 16 amino acids. The DNA for the CDR3 is TGTGCCAGCAGCTTACGGCCGCTAGCGACCTACAATGAGCAGTTCTTC. Its translation: CASSLRPLATYNEQFF.

This clone was observed a single time. The sample has other DNA sequences that encode this CDR3 too. The chain combines TRBV7-9 with TRBJ2-1; D unclear. The CDR3 has 11 residues. V lost 5 bases to trimming and J lost 4 bases, with 3 bases between them. In germline, CDR1 is SEHNR, CDR2 FQNEAQ (reference sequence). The CDR3 reads CASSPYNEQFF. The CDR3 region has the DNA TGTGCCAGCAGCCCGTACAATGAGCAGTTCTTC. The full variable domain, with the rest looked up from reference TRBV7-9 and TRBJ2-1, is DTGVSQNPRHKITKRGQNVTFRCDPISEHNRLYWYRQTLGQGPEFLTYFQNEAQLEKSRLLSDRFSAERPKGSFSTLEIQRTEQGDSAMYLCASSPYNEQFFGPGTRLTVL.

Concerning this clone: This sample includes further DNA sequences coding for the same CDR3. The chain joins TRBV27 to TRBJ2-7; D is uncertain. V shed 2 bases and J shed 0 bases, with 8 bases lying between them. The CDR3 spans 14 residues. The germline V gene encodes CDR1 MNHEY and CDR2 SMNVEV (reference sequence). The CDR3 bases are TGTGCCAGCAGTTTAGGCGTGAACTCCTACGAGCAGTACTTC. Protein product: CASSLGVNSYEQYF.

The chain is built from TRBV7-9 and TRBJ2-3; D is ambiguous. Trimming shortened V by 8 bases and J by 4 bases, and 19 bases separated the two germline ends. Germline values: CDR1 SEHNR, CDR2 FQNEAQ (reference sequence). This CDR3 is built from 15 residues. The CDR3 DNA sequence: TGTGCCAGCTACGGCGGCAATTCCGAATCAGATACGCAGTATTTT. It is translated as CASYGGNSESDTQYF.

The table lists this clone with a count of one. This rearrangement joins TRBV10-2 to TRBJ2-1; 14 nucleotides agree with TRBD2. The CDR3 contains 18 residues. With 5 bases clipped from V and 2 bases from J, the junction kept 8 bases outside the gene matches. CDR1 is WSHSY and CDR2 is SAAADI in the germline V gene. The CDR3 loop reads CASSPDGLAGGPYNEQFF. In DNA, the CDR3 is TGCGCCAGCAGTCCAGACGGACTAGCGGGAGGTCCCTACAATGAGCAGTTCTTC.

This chain links TRBV11-2 with TRBJ2-1; D not certain. The CDR3 has 15 amino acids. V lost 6 bases and J 5 bases, leaving 17 bases between the germline ends. In germline, CDR1 is SGHAT, CDR2 FQNNGV. The CDR3 DNA is TGTGCCAGCAGACAAGGCCCCCCTGCTCACAATGAGCAGTTCTTC. Protein: CASRQGPPAHNEQFF.

The CDR3 sequence is CASTEWTDNNEQFF. DNA for the CDR3: TGTGCCAGCACCGAATGGACGGACAACAATGAGCAGTTCTTC. This rearrangement joins TRBV2 to TRBJ2-1, with D possibly matching TRBD1 (5 bases). CDR1 is SNHLY and CDR2 is FYNNEI in the germline V gene. Trimming removed 7 bases at V and 5 bases at J, with 15 bases between. This CDR3 has 14 residues. The variable domain in full, completed from reference TRBV2 and TRBJ2-1, reads EPEVTQTPSHQVTQMGQEVILRCVPISNHLYFYWYRQILGQKVEFLVSFYNNEISEKSEIFDDQFSVERPDGSNFTLKIRSTKLEDSAMYFCASTEWTDNNEQFFGPGTRLTVL.

V is TRBV5-1 and J is TRBJ2-3, with D tentatively TRBD2 (6 bases). The germline V and J ends were trimmed by 2 bases and 5 bases, with 15 bases remaining between them. The CDR3 consists of 15 residues. Germline-derived CDR1 and CDR2 are SGHRS and YFSETQ. The CDR3 region is CASSLWDSRQDTQYF. In DNA form, the CDR3 reads TGCGCCAGCAGCTTATGGGACTCCCGACAAGATACGCAGTATTTT.

The chain joins TRBV10-3 to TRBJ2-1, with TRBD2 identical over 7 bases. V was clipped by 4 bases and J by 4 bases; unmatched bases: 7. Germline V CDR1 and CDR2: ENHRY, SYGVKD. This CDR3 is 15 amino acids long. The CDR3 reads CAISGEERGYNEQFF. CDR3 nucleotides: TGTGCCATCAGTGGAGAGGAGCGGGGATACAATGAGCAGTTCTTC.

The chain joins TRBV30 to TRBJ1-2; tentative D call: TRBD1 (6 bases). Trimming cost V 4 bases and J 1 base, with 22 bases left between them. There are 17 residues in the CDR3. Germline values: CDR1 GTSNPN, CDR2 SVGIG (reference sequence). Here the CDR3 DNA reads TGTGCCTGGATGGGTTGGGACACCTTTAATCTTAACTATGGCTACACCTTC. Its translation: CAWMGWDTFNLNYGYTF.

The DNA for the CDR3 is TGTGCCAGCAGTTTACTAAGCAATGAAAAACTGTTTTTT. Protein: CASSLLSNEKLFF. This rearrangement joins TRBV27 to TRBJ1-4; D gene ambiguous. Trimming shortened V by 2 bases and J by 5 bases, and 6 bases separated the two germline ends. The CDR3 spans 13 residues. Germline CDR1 MNHEY, CDR2 SMNVEV (reference sequence).

The chain links TRBV7-6 to TRBJ2-7; 8 bases agree with TRBD2. With V trimmed by 5 bases and J by 4 bases, 10 bases remained unmatched. Germline-derived CDR1 and CDR2 are SGHVS and FNYEAQ. CDR3 size: 15 residues. CDR3 DNA sequence: TGTGCCAGCAGCCAGGGTGCGGGAGGAGGGTACGAGCAGTACTTC. It yields the protein CASSQGAGGGYEQYF.

This chain connects TRBV4-1 to TRBJ2-3; 12 bases agree with TRBD2. The CDR3 is 18 amino acids. The germline V gene has CDR1 MGHRA and CDR2 YSYEKL. V was clipped by 4 bases and J by 6 bases; unmatched bases: 14. CDR3 sequence: CASSRKEGLAGLPDTQYF. In nucleotides, the CDR3 is TGCGCCAGCAGCCGGAAAGAAGGACTAGCGGGATTACCGGATACGCAGTATTTT.

The gene calls are TRBV2 and TRBJ2-7; D not resolved. Trimming took 7 bases from V and 3 from J, leaving 7 bases between them. CDR1 and CDR2 from the germline V gene are SNHLY and FYNNEI. The CDR3 has 11 amino acids. The CDR3: CASMGYYEQYF. CDR3 DNA sequence: TGTGCCAGCATGGGGTACTACGAGCAGTACTTC. Variable domain in full (rest from reference TRBV2 and TRBJ2-7): EPEVTQTPSHQVTQMGQEVILRCVPISNHLYFYWYRQILGQKVEFLVSFYNNEISEKSEIFDDQFSVERPDGSNFTLKIRSTKLEDSAMYFCASMGYYEQYFGPGTRLTVT.

The rearrangement uses TRBV7-9 and TRBJ1-5; D not certain. CDR3 length: 15 residues. V was clipped by 1 base and J by 0 bases, with 7 bases between them. Germline CDR1 SEHNR, CDR2 FQNEAQ (reference sequence). The CDR3 loop reads CASSLGQASNQPQHF. The CDR3, as DNA: TGTGCCAGCAGCTTAGGGCAGGCTAGCAATCAGCCCCAGCATTTT.